The 2 T cell receptor beta chains below were found in one sample sequenced in a study of Ad26.COV2.S vaccination and SARS-CoV-2 variants. Generated by immunoSEQ multiplex PCR, the TCRdb table keeps only in-frame clones and is missing some. The data show approximately 400,000 clones, with 80% to 90% seen just once and about 7.4% held by the top ten. Treatment: 15 to 20 received Ad26.COV2.S at low or high dose, single or two shots; about 5 received placebo; per-sample allocation not given. Material that was analyzed had been drawn on day 63 after the first vaccine or placebo injection. Sequenced here: peripheral blood, sampled in a trial of Ad26.COV2.S vaccine versus placebo. The receptors shown here come from a person between 18 and 65 years old who received the Ad26.COV2.S COVID-19 vaccine or a placebo.

A few counts support this clone. The rearrangement joins TRBV19 to TRBJ1-5; D is possibly TRBD1 (5 bases). The CDR3 sequence is 15 residues long. Trimming removed 5 bases at V and 0 bases at J, with 11 bases between. CDR1 and CDR2 (germline): LNHDA, SQIVND (reference sequence). The CDR3 loop is CASSYTGHSNQPQHF. The CDR3 bases are TGTGCCAGTAGTTACACAGGTCATAGCAATCAGCCCCAGCATTTT.

The CDR3 here is CASRQVNSNQPQHF. The CDR3 DNA is TGTGCCAGCAGACAGGTGAATAGCAATCAGCCCCAGCATTTT. The chain joins TRBV6-6 to TRBJ1-5; D perhaps matches TRBD1 (5 bases). The ends were cut back, 6 bases at V and 0 bases at J, with 9 bases in the middle. The germline CDR1 and CDR2 sequences are MNHNY and SVGAGI (reference sequence). The length of the CDR3 is 14 residues.